A single sample gave rise to the 32 T cell receptor beta chains below, sequenced in a study of blood T cell repertoires in COVID-19. The protocol was immunoSEQ multiplex PCR, while the TCRdb copy is restricted to in-frame clones and leaves out a portion. The table shows 130,000 to 150,000 clones, with 75% to 90% occurring only once. Sequencing was done on a sample of peripheral blood. Receptor source: a woman aged 45-60 years with acute or convalescent COVID-19.

V is TRBV7-9 and J is TRBJ1-6; TRBD1 is a possible D gene (5 bases). From germline, CDR1 is SEHNR and CDR2 FQNEAQ (reference sequence). V was cut by 5 bases and J by 7 bases, with 15 bases left in between. The CDR3 runs to 15 residues. The CDR3 loop is CASSRAGRMNSPLHF. CDR3 in DNA: TGTGCCAGCAGCCGGGCGGGACGGATGAATTCACCCCTCCACTTT.

V is TRBV29-1 and J is TRBJ1-2; D not resolved. The length of the CDR3 is 11 residues. Germline assignment: CDR1 SQVTM and CDR2 ANQGSEA. V lost 0 bases and J 7 bases, leaving 6 bases between the germline ends. CDR3 loop: CSVEDRRGYTF. The CDR3 region has the DNA TGCAGCGTTGAAGATCGTCGTGGCTACACCTTC. The full variable domain, completed using reference TRBV29-1 and TRBJ1-2, is SAVISQKPSRDICQRGTSLTIQCQVDSQVTMMFWYRQQPGQSLTLIATANQGSEATYESGFVIDKFPISRPNLTFSTLTVSNMSPEDSSIYLCSVEDRRGYTFGSGTRLTVV.

This chain uses TRBV27 with TRBJ1-4, with 7 positions matching TRBD1. J gave up 4 bases and V 5 bases, and 10 bases lay outside the gene matches. The CDR3 length is 16 residues. CDR1 MNHEY and CDR2 SMNVEV come from the germline V gene (reference sequence). CDR3 sequence: CASSPHLGTVNEKLFF. CDR3 DNA sequence: TGTGCCAGCAGTCCCCACCTCGGGACAGTTAATGAAAAACTGTTTTTT.

This chain connects TRBV7-8 to TRBJ2-1, with 10 bases fitting TRBD2. V lost 5 bases and J lost 7; bases outside the gene matches: 11. The CDR3 sequence is 16 residues long. Germline CDR1 and CDR2: SGHVS and FQNEAQ. CDR3 in amino acids: CASSPEEDSGRNEQFF. CDR3 coding DNA: TGTGCCAGCAGCCCCGAGGAAGATAGCGGGAGGAATGAGCAGTTCTTC.

The chain has TRBV24-1 and TRBJ1-2; TRBD1 matches 8 bases. Per germline, CDR1 KGHDR and CDR2 SFDVKD. This CDR3 region has 17 residues. J lost 0 bases, V lost 4 bases, and 9 bases had no gene match. CDR3 loop: CATSDPMDRATNYGYTF. The CDR3 coding sequence is TGTGCCACCAGTGACCCCATGGACAGGGCAACTAACTATGGCTACACCTTC.

The chain links TRBV3-1 (or the pseudogene TRBV3-2) to TRBJ1-5; 9 nucleotides align to TRBD1. V was clipped by 4 bases and J by 6 bases; unmatched bases: 4. CDR1 LGHDT and CDR2 YNNKEL come from the germline V gene (reference sequence). The CDR3 is 14 amino acids. The CDR3 DNA is TGTGCCAGCAGCCCGGGACAGGGAGGTCAGCCCCAGCATTTT. Its translation: CASSPGQGGQPQHF.

This chain connects TRBV7-8 to TRBJ1-1; D gene ambiguous. The CDR3 spans 14 residues. Per germline, CDR1 SGHVS and CDR2 FQNEAQ. V gave up 8 bases and J gave up 2 bases, with 15 bases separating them. The CDR3 reads CASLGWAGNTEAFF. CDR3 sequence (DNA): TGTGCCAGCTTAGGATGGGCGGGAAACACTGAAGCTTTCTTT. Filled out from reference TRBV7-8 and TRBJ1-1, the complete variable domain reads GAGVSQSPRYKVAKRGQDVALRCDPISGHVSLFWYQQALGQGPEFLTYFQNEAQLDKSGLPSDRFFAERPEGSVSTLKIQRTQQEDSAVYLCASLGWAGNTEAFFGQGTRLTVV.

V is TRBV6-6 and J is TRBJ1-2, with 7 bases aligning to TRBD1. V shed 5 bases and J 4 bases; nucleotides not matched to a gene: 13. Germline values: CDR1 MNHNY, CDR2 SVGAGI (reference sequence). This CDR3 is built from 16 residues. The CDR3 spells CASSAFETGKVYGYTF. CDR3 bases: TGTGCCAGCAGTGCATTTGAGACAGGGAAGGTCTATGGCTACACCTTC.

J is TRBJ1-1 and V is TRBV9; D unresolved. CDR1 SGDLS and CDR2 YYNGEE come from the germline V gene. Deletions cut 1 base from V and 1 base from J, with 8 bases between. CDR3 size: 14 residues. The CDR3 DNA follows: TGTGCCAGCAGCGTAATAACGGGGAACACTGAAGCTTTCTTT. Residues: CASSVITGNTEAFF.

The chain is built from TRBV9 and TRBJ2-7; 7 bases map to TRBD2. Germline lookup yields CDR1 SGDLS and CDR2 YYNGEE. V shed 4 bases, J shed 3 bases, and the junction held 10 bases outside the gene matches. CDR3 size: 15 residues. The CDR3 spells CASSPWGGDGYEQYF. In DNA form, the CDR3 reads TGTGCCAGCAGCCCGTGGGGGGGTGATGGCTACGAGCAGTACTTC.

V usage is TRBV18 and J usage is TRBJ2-3, with D tentatively TRBD1 (5 bases). Trimming took 6 bases from V and 2 from J, leaving 21 bases between them. Germline V gene data show CDR1 as KGHSH and CDR2 as LQKENI. The CDR3 runs 17 residues. The CDR3 sequence is CASSFTTAQAPTDTQYF. The CDR3 nucleotides read TGTGCCAGCTCGTTTACCACGGCACAGGCGCCCACAGATACGCAGTATTTT.

This chain uses TRBV19 with TRBJ2-7, with a weak D call TRBD2 (6 bases). From germline, CDR1 is LNHDA and CDR2 SQIVND (reference sequence). This CDR3 is built from 14 residues. V shed 4 bases and J shed 3 bases, with 13 bases lying between them. The CDR3 region is CASSRGDLIYEQYF. The CDR3 region has the DNA TGTGCCAGTAGTAGGGGGGATCTTATCTACGAGCAGTACTTC.

The chain combines TRBV4-2 with TRBJ1-4, with 9 bases lining up with TRBD1. J lost 7 bases, V lost 4 bases, and 16 bases had no gene match. The CDR3 is 18 residues long. Germline V lookup: CDR1 LGHNA, CDR2 YNFKEQ. The CDR3 loop is CASSPSLLLSDRGEKLFF. The CDR3 DNA is TGTGCCAGCAGCCCTTCCCTTCTTTTATCGGACAGGGGTGAAAAACTGTTTTTT.

The rearrangement joins TRBV6-5 to TRBJ2-7; the D gene is possibly TRBD1 (6 bases). Germline CDR1 MNHEY, CDR2 SVGAGI. The CDR3 has 13 residues. V was cut by 5 bases and J by 7 bases, with 15 bases left in between. The chain's CDR3 is CASSQDSPREQYF. In DNA, the CDR3 is TGTGCCAGCAGTCAGGACAGTCCTAGGGAGCAGTACTTC.

In its sample, this clone was seen many times. The chain uses TRBV7-3 and TRBJ1-1; D might be TRBD1 (5 bases). Trimming removed 5 bases from V and 7 bases from J, with 14 bases in between. CDR3 size: 13 residues. Per the germline V gene, CDR1 is SGHTA and CDR2 is FQGTGA. CDR3 loop: CASSLTGHDEAFF. In DNA, the CDR3 is TGTGCCAGCAGCCTTACAGGTCATGATGAAGCTTTCTTT.

In its sample, this clone is medium-sized. This sequence joins TRBV30 and TRBJ1-6; 7 nucleotides agree with TRBD1. CDR1 is GTSNPN and CDR2 is SVGIG in the germline V gene (reference sequence). The length of the CDR3 is 16 residues. V lost 3 bases, J lost 9 bases, and 14 bases stayed unmatched. The CDR3 loop is CAWSFDRARRGSPLHF. The CDR3 DNA sequence: TGTGCCTGGAGCTTCGACAGGGCCCGGCGGGGTTCACCCCTCCACTTT. Full variable domain (remainder filled in from reference TRBV30 and TRBJ1-6): SQTIHQWPATLVQPVGSPLSLECTVEGTSNPNLYWYRQAAGRGLQLLFYSVGIGQISSEVPQNLSASRPQDRQFILSSKKLLLSDSGFYLCAWSFDRARRGSPLHFGNGTRLTVT.

The J gene is TRBJ2-1, the V gene TRBV5-1; 7 bases align to TRBD2. Unmatched junction bases numbered 8, after V lost 5 bases and J lost 3 bases. The CDR3 loop spans 15 amino acids. CDR1 and CDR2 from the germline V gene are SGHRS and YFSETQ. The DNA for the CDR3 is TGCGCCAGCAGAAGCGGGGCCCGAATCTACAATGAGCAGTTCTTC. This translates into CASRSGARIYNEQFF.

This chain uses TRBV6-5 with TRBJ1-1, with TRBD1 matching over 7 bases. Germline V lookup: CDR1 MNHEY, CDR2 SVGAGI. V shed 6 bases and J 0 bases; nucleotides not matched to a gene: 7. The CDR3 totals 15 residues. CDR3 residues: CASSLGQRMNTEAFF. CDR3 DNA: TGTGCCAGCAGCTTGGGACAGAGAATGAACACTGAAGCTTTCTTT.

The chain links TRBV27 to TRBJ1-6, with a tentative D call TRBD1 (5 bases). The CDR3 runs to 17 residues. The germline CDR1 and CDR2 sequences are MNHEY and SMNVEV (reference sequence). The germline V and J ends were trimmed by 7 bases and 0 bases, with 16 bases remaining between them. The CDR3 sequence: CASTPRPGGSYNSPLHF. CDR3 DNA: TGTGCCAGCACCCCTCGACCCGGGGGCTCCTATAATTCACCCCTCCACTTT.

J is TRBJ2-4 and V is TRBV6-5; TRBD2 might be the D (5 bases). V lost 8 bases and J lost 2, with 10 bases in between. Germline lookup yields CDR1 MNHEY and CDR2 SVGAGI. The CDR3 has 13 amino acids. The CDR3 region has the DNA TGTGCCAGCGCCGGGGAACCCAAAAACATTCAGTACTTC. Translated: CASAGEPKNIQYF.

The genes are TRBV5-1 and TRBJ1-2; 9 nucleotides match TRBD1. CDR1 SGHRS and CDR2 YFSETQ come from the germline V gene. The V gene end was trimmed by 4 bases and the J gene end by 8 bases; junction bases not matched to a gene: 9. The CDR3 contains 14 residues. CDR3 DNA: TGCGCCAGCAGCACACCACAGGGGGCGCAAGGCTACACCTTC. This sequence encodes CASSTPQGAQGYTF. The full variable domain, rest sourced from reference TRBV5-1 and TRBJ1-2, is KAGVTQTPRYLIKTRGQQVTLSCSPISGHRSVSWYQQTPGQGLQFLFEYFSETQRNKGNFPGRFSGRQFSNSRSEMNVSTLELGDSALYLCASSTPQGAQGYTFGSGTRLTVV.

The chain links TRBV10-2 to TRBJ2-7, with D maybe TRBD1 (6 bases). From germline, CDR1 is WSHSY and CDR2 SAAADI. The CDR3 consists of 16 residues. The V and J ends lost 7 bases and 0 bases respectively, with 19 bases between them. CDR3: CASTRSTGLLSYEQYF. As DNA, the CDR3 is TGCGCCAGCACAAGGTCAACAGGGCTGCTCTCCTACGAGCAGTACTTC.

The V and J genes are TRBV2 and TRBJ2-1, with a tentative D call TRBD2 (7 bases). Germline-derived CDR1 and CDR2 are SNHLY and FYNNEI. The ends were cut back, 10 bases at V and 10 bases at J, with 20 bases in the middle. This CDR3 comprises 13 residues. The CDR3 region is CANSRWEGDEQFF. CDR3 sequence (DNA): TGTGCCAACTCAAGGTGGGAGGGGGACGAGCAGTTCTTC. Full variable domain (remainder filled in from reference TRBV2 and TRBJ2-1): EPEVTQTPSHQVTQMGQEVILRCVPISNHLYFYWYRQILGQKVEFLVSFYNNEISEKSEIFDDQFSVERPDGSNFTLKIRSTKLEDSAMYFCANSRWEGDEQFFGPGTRLTVL.

The rearrangement uses TRBV12-3 or TRBV12-4 and TRBJ2-2; D gene unclear. Between the trimmed V and J ends, which lost 6 bases and 9 bases, there was a span of 8 bases. CDR3 length: 11 amino acids. The CDR3 nucleotides are TGTGCCAGCAGCCCGTCCCGGGAGCTGTTTTTT. Translating gives CASSPSRELFF.

Only one count was recorded for this clone. The V gene is TRBV6-5, the J gene TRBJ2-3, with TRBD1 as a possible D gene (5 bases). The CDR3 contains 14 residues. Per the germline V gene, CDR1 is MNHEY and CDR2 is SVGAGI. V lost 6 bases and J 0 bases, leaving 10 bases between the germline ends. The CDR3 region is CASRDQGSTDTQYF. The DNA for the CDR3 is TGTGCCAGCAGGGATCAGGGTAGCACAGATACGCAGTATTTT.

The chain employs TRBV15 and TRBJ2-1; 8 bases are a match to TRBD2. The CDR3 spans 14 residues. Per germline, CDR1 LNHNV and CDR2 YYDKDF (reference sequence). With 3 bases clipped from V and 15 bases from J, the junction kept 13 bases outside the gene matches. CDR3 sequence: CATSSGLSGRSRFF. The CDR3 nucleotides are TGTGCCACCAGCAGTGGGTTGAGCGGGAGAAGTCGGTTCTTC.

The J gene is TRBJ2-1, the V gene TRBV13; the D gene is possibly TRBD2 (6 bases). In germline, CDR1 is PRHDT, CDR2 FYEKMQ (reference sequence). The CDR3 has 11 residues. V gave up 5 bases and J gave up 10 bases, with 9 bases separating them. The CDR3 DNA follows: TGTGCCAGCAGCATGAGCGGGGAGCAGTTCTTC. It codes for CASSMSGEQFF.

This clone has a single count. The chain recombines TRBV14 with TRBJ1-6; D gene unclear. Trimming stripped 1 base from V and 8 bases from J, with 12 bases between. The germline V gene has CDR1 SGHDN and CDR2 FVKESK. CDR3 length equals 15 residues. CDR3 in amino acids: CASSQVGGNYSPLHF. The CDR3 DNA is TGTGCCAGCAGCCAAGTCGGCGGGAACTATTCACCCCTCCACTTT.

V and J are TRBV5-6 and TRBJ1-1; 11 bases are a match to TRBD1. This CDR3 region has 13 residues. Germline values: CDR1 SGHDT, CDR2 YYEEEE. V shed 6 bases, J shed 7 bases, and the junction held 5 bases outside the gene matches. The CDR3 spells CASTSGQGVEAFF. The CDR3 coding sequence is TGTGCCAGCACCTCGGGACAGGGGGTTGAAGCTTTCTTT.

This chain uses TRBV10-3 with TRBJ2-6, with 9 bases lining up with TRBD1. Germline loops: CDR1 ENHRY, CDR2 SYGVKD. This CDR3 spans 18 amino acids. Trimming removed 6 bases from V and 0 bases from J; junction bases left unmatched: 9. CDR3 nucleotides: TGTGCCATCAGAGACTCCGGGACAGGGCTCTCTGGGGCCAACGTCCTGACTTTC. As protein: CAIRDSGTGLSGANVLTF.

This sequence joins TRBV2 and TRBJ2-5; D is unresolved. This CDR3 has 12 amino acids. CDR1 SNHLY and CDR2 FYNNEI come from the germline V gene. The V end lost 4 bases, the J end lost 4 bases, and 7 bases lay between the germline ends. CDR3 sequence reads: CASSARSETQYF. The CDR3 DNA reads as TGTGCCAGCAGTGCCAGGTCAGAGACCCAGTACTTC.

This sequence joins TRBV6-4 and TRBJ1-5; D is uncertain. The germline V gene has CDR1 MRHNA and CDR2 SNTAGT. The V end lost 3 bases, the J end lost 2 bases, and 5 bases lay between the germline ends. The CDR3 has 13 residues. CDR3 DNA: TGTGCCAGCAGTGAGCAGGGCAATCAGCCCCAGCATTTT. It specifies CASSEQGNQPQHF.